The rows below give T cell receptor beta chains drawn from one sample of a study of CD8 T cells in Susac syndrome. One entry per CDR3 protein results from TCRdb running MiXCR on the immunoSEQ multiplex PCR reads. Of fewer than 350,000 distinct CDR3 sequences listed, around 91% are singletons. The sequencing input was CD8+ T cells from PBMCs. The receptor set was obtained from a human donor with multiple sclerosis. The conserved cysteine and the conserved F or W are not part of the CDR3 here.

v_call,cdr3_aa
TRBV21-1,ASSQPKQGPKNIQY
TRBV6-1,ASSEEIWTRSYEQY
TRBV12-3/TRBV12-4,ASTWGVRGTGELF
TRBV20-1,SARDRSVTPEQF
TRBV2,ASIKGGSIPSYEQY
TRBV4-3,ASSQVSSGTGGFTDTQY
TRBV7-3,ASSWGAGESNEQF
TRBV7-9,ASSLTSGATEAF
TRBV4-2,ASSHLIQSSYNEQF
TRBV7-2,ASSLGAGVPYEQY
TRBV20-1,SARDAPWGGYGNQPQH
TRBV7-8,ASSSQGFDEQY